Listed below are T cell receptor beta chains from one sample, sequenced in a study of blood T cell repertoires in COVID-19. Profiling relied on immunoSEQ multiplex PCR, and the TCRdb table lists in-frame clones only, not all of them. The sample lists some 260,000 clones, roughly 90% seen once, with about 6.3% in the top ten. Sequencing was performed on PBMCs or T cells enriched from blood (not recorded which). The receptors shown here come from a woman aged 25 to 39 with acute COVID-19. The CDR3 runs from the conserved cysteine through the conserved F or W. A D gene is named only where the DNA matches it firmly. Size values are once, few and many counts, or a class for expanded clones, and some rows have none.

>TRBJ1-3|NA|TRBV2|TRBD1
CASKRQGAFSSGNTIYF
TGTGCCAGCAAAAGACAGGGGGCCTTCAGCTCTGGAAACACCATATATTTT
>TRBJ2-2|NA|TRBV11-2|TRBD2
CASSLRGTTAPGELFF
TGTGCCAGCAGCTTAAGAGGGACTACCGCTCCGGGGGAGCTGTTTTTT
>TRBJ2-7|once|TRBV7-8|TRBD2
CASSPGLAGGREQYF
TGTGCCAGCAGCCCAGGACTAGCGGGGGGTCGGGAGCAGTACTTC
>TRBJ1-1|NA|TRBV5-4|NA
CASSLPPGGGTEAFF
TGTGCCAGCAGCCTCCCGCCCGGAGGAGGGACTGAAGCTTTCTTT
>TRBJ2-7|NA|TRBV7-2|TRBD1
CASSPPDRGYEQYF
TGTGCCAGCAGCCCCCCGGACAGGGGCTACGAGCAGTACTTC
>TRBJ2-7|once|TRBV19|NA
CASSGSYEQYF
TGTGCCAGTAGCGGGAGCTACGAGCAGTACTTC
>TRBJ1-4|once|TRBV2|NA
CASTPGGNGEKLFF
TGTGCCAGCACCCCGGGAGGCAACGGGGAAAAACTGTTTTTT
>TRBJ2-7|once|TRBV5-4|TRBD1
CASSLGTGVYEQYF
TGTGCCAGCAGCTTAGGGACAGGAGTCTACGAGCAGTACTTC
>TRBJ2-5|once|TRBV3-1/TRBV3-2|TRBD2
CASSLGRRLGETQYF
TGTGCCAGCAGCCTCGGGAGGAGGCTGGGGGAGACCCAGTACTTC
>TRBJ1-1|NA|TRBV18|NA
CASSPSTGNTEAFF
TGTGCCAGCTCACCCTCTACAGGGAACACTGAAGCTTTCTTT
>TRBJ2-7|NA|TRBV28|NA
CASHSRPQSSYEQYF
TGTGCCAGCCACAGTCGGCCCCAGAGCTCCTACGAGCAGTACTTC
>TRBJ2-2|NA|TRBV3-1/TRBV3-2|TRBD2
CASRTAGGPGELFF
TGTGCCAGCAGGACAGCGGGGGGACCCGGGGAGCTGTTTTTT
>TRBJ2-1|NA|TRBV7-3|TRBD2
CASSPSGRADNEQFF
TGTGCCAGCAGCCCGAGCGGGAGGGCCGATAATGAGCAGTTCTTC
>TRBJ1-5|NA|TRBV19|NA
CASSIWQEDQPQHF
TGTGCCAGTAGTATTTGGCAGGAAGATCAGCCCCAGCATTTT
>TRBJ2-1|NA|TRBV11-2|NA
CASSLDFGGSEQFF
TGTGCCAGCAGCTTAGATTTCGGGGGAAGTGAGCAGTTCTTC
>TRBJ1-5|few|TRBV28|NA
CANQGSNQPQHF
TGTGCCAACCAGGGGAGCAATCAGCCCCAGCATTTT
>TRBJ2-3|NA|TRBV11-3|TRBD2
CASSLVWGGCRTDTQYF
TGTGCCAGCAGCTTAGTGTGGGGGGGGTGTCGCACAGATACGCAGTATTTT
>TRBJ2-7|NA|TRBV9|NA
CASSVASGPRTGSPAYEQYF
TGTGCCAGCAGCGTAGCGTCGGGGCCGAGAACAGGGAGCCCCGCCTACGAGCAGTACTTC
>TRBJ1-1|NA|TRBV29-1|NA
CSVTGPSMNTEAFF
TGCAGCGTAACAGGGCCCTCTATGAACACTGAAGCTTTCTTT
>TRBJ2-1|NA|TRBV5-4|NA
CASSLQGASSYNEQFF
TGTGCCAGCAGCTTACAGGGCGCGAGCTCCTACAATGAGCAGTTCTTC
>TRBJ1-1|NA|TRBV2|TRBD1
CASSEKRTGNTEAFF
TGTGCCAGCAGTGAAAAGAGGACAGGGAACACTGAAGCTTTCTTT
>TRBJ1-4|once|TRBV18|NA
CASSLDRSQSEKLFF
TGTGCCAGCTCTCTCGACAGGTCCCAAAGTGAAAAACTGTTTTTT
>TRBJ2-7|NA|TRBV5-5|TRBD2
CASSFDLGAGAYEQYF
TGTGCCAGCAGCTTCGACCTCGGGGCGGGGGCCTACGAGCAGTACTTC
>TRBJ1-4|NA|TRBV7-9|NA
CASSFRDRTATNEKLFF
TGTGCCAGCAGCTTTAGGGATAGGACAGCAACTAATGAAAAACTGTTTTTT
>TRBJ1-3|NA|TRBV18|NA
CASSPQQGSGNTIYF
TGTGCCAGCTCACCACAACAGGGATCTGGAAACACCATATATTTT
>TRBJ2-1|NA|TRBV27|NA
CASSPQQGNEQFF
TGTGCCAGCAGTCCTCAACAGGGCAATGAGCAGTTCTTC
>TRBJ2-5|NA|TRBV5-1|NA
CASSSLDGIQETQYF
TGCGCCAGCAGCTCGCTAGACGGAATTCAAGAGACCCAGTACTTC
>TRBJ1-5|NA|TRBV6-5|TRBD1
CASSYWTGGVSQPQHF
TGTGCCAGCAGTTACTGGACAGGGGGCGTTTCTCAGCCCCAGCATTTT
>TRBJ1-1|NA|TRBV5-1|NA
CASSSRENTEAFF
TGCGCCAGCAGCTCAAGAGAGAACACTGAAGCTTTCTTT
>TRBJ1-2|NA|TRBV19|TRBD1
CASSYDHGTDYGYTF
TGTGCCAGTAGTTACGATCACGGGACAGACTATGGCTACACCTTC
>TRBJ1-1|NA|TRBV9|TRBD1
CASSADRGNTEAFF
TGTGCCAGCAGCGCGGACAGGGGAAACACTGAAGCTTTCTTT
>TRBJ2-7|NA|TRBV6-5|TRBD2
CANRLAGLYEQYF
TGTGCCAACCGACTAGCGGGTCTCTACGAGCAGTACTTC
>TRBJ2-1|NA|TRBV6-5|TRBD2
CASSWLSSGSYNEQFF
TGTGCCAGCAGTTGGCTCAGTAGCGGGAGCTACAATGAGCAGTTCTTC
>TRBJ2-7|NA|TRBV28|TRBD1
CASRGAQGAFDYEQYF
TGTGCCAGCAGGGGGGCGCAGGGGGCTTTCGACTACGAGCAGTACTTC
>TRBJ1-2|NA|TRBV6-4|TRBD1
CASSDGTAEGYTF
TGTGCCAGCAGTGACGGGACAGCCGAAGGCTACACCTTC
>TRBJ1-6|NA|TRBV28|TRBD1
CASSSSRDRWNSPLHF
TGTGCCAGCAGTTCTTCCCGGGACAGGTGGAATTCACCCCTCCACTTT
>TRBJ2-7|once|TRBV12-3/TRBV12-4|NA
CASSRLYEQYF
TGTGCCAGCAGCAGACTTTACGAGCAGTACTTC
>TRBJ1-3|few|TRBV5-4|NA
CASSLAGTGNTIYF
TGTGCCAGCAGCTTGGCAGGGACTGGAAACACCATATATTTT
>TRBJ2-1|NA|TRBV19|TRBD1
CASSLTGDRVYNEQFF
TGTGCCAGTAGTCTAACCGGGGACAGGGTGTACAATGAGCAGTTCTTC
>TRBJ2-7|NA|TRBV4-1|TRBD2
CASSLRLAEAYEQYF
TGCGCCAGCAGCCTACGACTAGCGGAGGCCTACGAGCAGTACTTC
>TRBJ2-1|NA|TRBV29-1|NA
CSAGGASQGDEQFF
TGCAGCGCTGGGGGCGCATCCCAAGGCGATGAGCAGTTCTTC
>TRBJ2-1|NA|TRBV7-8|TRBD2
CASSLLAYNNEQFF
TGTGCCAGCAGCCTACTAGCGTATAACAATGAGCAGTTCTTC
>TRBJ1-1|NA|TRBV18|TRBD1
CASSAEGGVRTEAFF
TGTGCCAGCTCAGCCGAAGGGGGCGTTCGAACTGAAGCTTTCTTT
>TRBJ2-7|NA|TRBV5-1|NA
CASSLLGDYEQYF
TGCGCCAGCAGCCTCCTAGGCGACTACGAGCAGTACTTC
>TRBJ2-3|NA|TRBV28|TRBD2
CASSLRGLAGVADTQYF
TGTGCCAGCAGTTTAAGGGGACTAGCGGGAGTTGCAGATACGCAGTATTTT
>TRBJ2-7|NA|TRBV18|TRBD1
CASSPPTGVVYEQYF
TGTGCCAGCTCACCACCCACAGGGGTAGTATACGAGCAGTACTTC
>TRBJ1-1|many|TRBV15|NA
CATSGETPGIEAFF
TGTGCCACCAGCGGCGAAACTCCGGGAATTGAGGCTTTCTTT
>TRBJ1-1|NA|TRBV19|TRBD1
CASTRTGGDYTEAFF
TGTGCCAGTACCAGGACAGGGGGCGACTACACTGAAGCTTTCTTT